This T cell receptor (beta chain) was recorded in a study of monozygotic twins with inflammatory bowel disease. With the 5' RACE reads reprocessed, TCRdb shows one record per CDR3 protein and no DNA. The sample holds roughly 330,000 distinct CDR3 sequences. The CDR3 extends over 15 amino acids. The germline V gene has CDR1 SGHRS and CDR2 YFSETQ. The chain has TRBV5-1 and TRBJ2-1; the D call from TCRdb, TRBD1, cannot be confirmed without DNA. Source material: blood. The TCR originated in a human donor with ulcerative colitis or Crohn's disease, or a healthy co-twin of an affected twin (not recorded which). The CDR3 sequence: CASSAGTGDYNEQFF. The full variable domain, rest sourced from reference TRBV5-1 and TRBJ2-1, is KAGVTQTPRYLIKTRGQQVTLSCSPISGHRSVSWYQQTPGQGLQFLFEYFSETQRNKGNFPGRFSGRQFSNSRSEMNVSTLELGDSALYLCASSAGTGDYNEQFFGPGTRLTVL.